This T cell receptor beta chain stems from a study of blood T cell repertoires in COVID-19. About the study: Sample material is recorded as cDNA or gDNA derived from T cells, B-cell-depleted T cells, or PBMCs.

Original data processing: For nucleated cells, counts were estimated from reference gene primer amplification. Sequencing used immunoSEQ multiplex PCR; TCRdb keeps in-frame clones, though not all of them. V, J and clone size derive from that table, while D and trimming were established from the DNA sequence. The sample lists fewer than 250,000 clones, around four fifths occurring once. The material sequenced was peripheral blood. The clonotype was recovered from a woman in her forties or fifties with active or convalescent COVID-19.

The CDR3 bases are TGTGCCAGCAGCTTGGTAGCGGGGGGCCGGGAAAAACTGTTTTTT. Protein product: CASSLVAGGREKLFF. The chain uses TRBV5-6 and TRBJ1-4, with D possibly matching TRBD1 (6 bases). There are 15 residues in the CDR3. The germline V and J ends were trimmed by 0 bases and 8 bases, with 14 bases remaining between them. The V gene's germline CDR1 is SGHDT and CDR2 YYEEEE.